The 13 T cell receptor beta chains below all came from one sample that was sequenced in a study of Graves' ophthalmopathy and Graves' hyperthyroidism. CDR3 regions of TCR beta were amplified from RNA transcripts. Amplification began with first-round RT-PCR using HTBI primers, then second-round multiplex PCR was performed. Via MiXCR, TCRdb re-called the multiplex PCR reads, giving one row per CDR3 protein. The sample holds 650,000 to 900,000 distinct CDR3 sequences, about 44% seen once. The sample was peripheral blood. Receptors were obtained from an adult man with Graves' ophthalmopathy.

This clonotype was seen at least ten times. The J gene is TRBJ1-3, the V gene TRBV7-3; D call uncertain. This CDR3 spans 15 amino acids. Between the trimmed V and J ends, which lost 7 bases and 0 bases, there was a span of 13 bases. Germline loops: CDR1 SGHTA, CDR2 FQGTGA. Written as DNA, the CDR3 is TGTGCCAGCACCTCTCGGGGTAACTCTGGAAACACCATATATTTT. Translating it yields CASTSRGNSGNTIYF.

Only a few counts were recorded for this clonotype. The chain recombines TRBV2 with TRBJ1-4; D not resolved. The CDR3 runs 16 residues. Germline V lookup: CDR1 SNHLY, CDR2 FYNNEI. V lost 5 bases, J lost 2 bases, and 15 bases lay in between. Here the CDR3 reads CASSSGIPNTNEKLFF. CDR3 coding DNA: TGTGCCAGCAGTTCCGGGATCCCAAACACTAATGAAAAACTGTTTTTT.

In this sample, this clonotype turned up a few times. This chain links TRBV7-9 with TRBJ2-2; tentative D call: TRBD1 (7 bases). V shed 3 bases and J shed 5 bases, with 13 bases lying between them. Germline CDR1 is SEHNR and CDR2 is FQNEAQ (reference sequence). The CDR3 loop spans 15 amino acids. The CDR3 here is CASSLGRGETGELFF. The CDR3 DNA follows: TGTGCCAGCAGCTTGGGCAGGGGGGAAACCGGGGAGCTGTTTTTT. Supplemented by reference TRBV7-9 and TRBJ2-2, the full variable domain reads DTGVSQNPRHKITKRGQNVTFRCDPISEHNRLYWYRQTLGQGPEFLTYFQNEAQLEKSRLLSDRFSAERPKGSFSTLEIQRTEQGDSAMYLCASSLGRGETGELFFGEGSRLTVL.

This clonotype was observed a few times. This chain connects TRBV6-1 to TRBJ2-7; D remains ambiguous. V was shortened by 5 bases and J by 4 bases, with 9 bases between the two germline ends. CDR1 MNHNS and CDR2 SASEGT come from the germline V gene. The length of the CDR3 is 12 residues. The CDR3 sequence is CASSPPEYEQYF. CDR3 in DNA: TGTGCCAGCAGTCCCCCGGAGTACGAGCAGTACTTC.

This clonotype was observed many times. The chain joins TRBV2 to TRBJ1-4; 7 bases align to TRBD1. There are 17 residues in the CDR3. In germline, CDR1 is SNHLY, CDR2 FYNNEI. Losses at the gene ends were 2 bases for V and 1 base for J; bases not matched to a gene: 7. CDR3 DNA sequence: TGTGCCAGCAGTGAATTCGGGCAGGGGGTAACTAATGAAAAACTGTTTTTT. Encoded protein: CASSEFGQGVTNEKLFF. Combining the CDR3 with reference TRBV2 and TRBJ1-4 gives the whole variable domain EPEVTQTPSHQVTQMGQEVILRCVPISNHLYFYWYRQILGQKVEFLVSFYNNEISEKSEIFDDQFSVERPDGSNFTLKIRSTKLEDSAMYFCASSEFGQGVTNEKLFFGSGTQLSVL.

In this sample, this clonotype turned up once. V and J are TRBV25-1 and TRBJ2-5, with TRBD2 matching over 10 bases. Trimming cost V 8 bases and J 1 base; bases outside gene matches: 16. This CDR3 has 18 amino acids. Germline values: CDR1 MGHDK, CDR2 SYGVNS. The CDR3: CASSSGTASGRAQETQYF. DNA of the CDR3: TGTGCCAGCTCGTCCGGGACAGCGAGCGGGAGGGCCCAAGAGACCCAGTACTTC.

This chain connects TRBV20-1 to TRBJ2-5, with D maybe TRBD2 (7 bases). Trimming cost V 0 bases and J 5 bases, with 10 bases left between them. The CDR3 runs to 13 residues. The germline CDR1 and CDR2 sequences are DFQATT and SNEGSKA (reference sequence). CDR3 coding DNA: TGCAGTGCTAGAGATGGGGGGGCTGAGACCCAGTACTTC. Protein product: CSARDGGAETQYF.

This clonotype came up a few times. The rearrangement links TRBV7-3 to TRBJ2-7; D is undetermined. This CDR3 spans 14 amino acids. V dropped 7 bases and J dropped 5 bases, with 18 bases sitting between them. From germline, CDR1 is SGHTA and CDR2 FQGTGA. CDR3 protein: CASKVGPLSHEQYF. In DNA form, the CDR3 reads TGTGCCAGCAAAGTGGGCCCCCTCAGCCACGAGCAGTACTTC. Together with reference TRBV7-3 and TRBJ2-7, the CDR3 gives the full variable domain: GAGVSQTPSNKVTEKGKYVELRCDPISGHTALYWYRQSLGQGPEFLIYFQGTGAADDSGLPNDRFFAVRPEGSVSTLKIQRTERGDSAVYLCASKVGPLSHEQYFGPGTRLTVT.

CDR3 amino acids: CASSGTSGEKLFF. The CDR3 DNA reads as TGTGCCAGCAGCGGTACCAGTGGGGAAAAACTGTTTTTT. The rearrangement links TRBV25-1 to TRBJ1-4; D remains ambiguous. The CDR3 has 13 amino acids. The V gene lost 6 bases and the J gene lost 8 bases, with 13 bases spanning the gap. In germline, CDR1 is MGHDK, CDR2 SYGVNS.

This clonotype appeared many times. V gene TRBV7-9 combines with J gene TRBJ1-2; 8 bases map to TRBD1. The J segment lost 8 bases and the V segment lost 7 bases, leaving 12 bases of the junction unmatched. This CDR3 is built from 14 residues. Germline V gene sequence: CDR1 SEHNR, CDR2 FQNEAQ (reference sequence). The CDR3 DNA follows: TGTGCCAGCACGACCGGGACAGGTTTTTCCGGCTACACCTTC. Residues: CASTTGTGFSGYTF.

With regard to this clonotype: Being one base from a much bigger clone, this may be a read error. The V call is TRBV2, the J call TRBJ2-5, with D perhaps matching TRBD1 (6 bases). The DNA end is a closer match to TRBJ2-7, so the J assignment may be wrong. Germline V lookup: CDR1 SNHLY, CDR2 FYNNEI. The CDR3 length is 12 residues. This chain's CDR3 is CASSHLGGEQYF. In DNA form, the CDR3 reads TGTGCCAGCAGCCATCTAGGGGGCGAGCAGTACTTC.

In this sample, this clonotype turned up many times. The chain couples TRBV12-3 or TRBV12-4 to TRBJ1-1; weak D call: TRBD1 (5 bases). The CDR3 totals 13 residues. Trimming removed 5 bases from V and 6 bases from J, with 13 bases in between. Here the CDR3 DNA reads TGTGCCAGCAGTGACCGACGGGACCCTGAAGCTTTCTTT. This codes for CASSDRRDPEAFF.

The J gene is TRBJ1-5, the V gene TRBV25-1; a weak D match, TRBD1 (6 bases). Looked up from germline, CDR1 is MGHDK and CDR2 is SYGVNS. There are 16 residues in the CDR3. The V end was cut by 5 bases, the J end by 3 bases, with 17 bases between. The CDR3 is CASSPTGRGDNQPQHF. The CDR3 DNA sequence: TGTGCCAGCAGTCCGACAGGTAGGGGGGACAATCAGCCCCAGCATTTT.